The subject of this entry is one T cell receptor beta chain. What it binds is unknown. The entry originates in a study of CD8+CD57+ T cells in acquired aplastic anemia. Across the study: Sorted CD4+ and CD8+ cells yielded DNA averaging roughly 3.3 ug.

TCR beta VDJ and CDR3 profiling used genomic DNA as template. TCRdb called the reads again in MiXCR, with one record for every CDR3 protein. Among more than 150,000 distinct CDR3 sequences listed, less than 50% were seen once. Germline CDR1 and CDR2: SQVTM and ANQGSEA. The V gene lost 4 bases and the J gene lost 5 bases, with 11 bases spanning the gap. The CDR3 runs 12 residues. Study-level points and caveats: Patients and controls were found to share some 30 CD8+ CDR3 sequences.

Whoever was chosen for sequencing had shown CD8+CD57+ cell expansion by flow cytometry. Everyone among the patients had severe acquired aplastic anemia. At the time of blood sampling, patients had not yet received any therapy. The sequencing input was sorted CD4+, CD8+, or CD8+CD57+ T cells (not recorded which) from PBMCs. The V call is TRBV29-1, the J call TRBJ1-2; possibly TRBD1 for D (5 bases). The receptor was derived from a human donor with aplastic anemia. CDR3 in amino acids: CSVVTDQYGYTF. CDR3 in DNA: TGCAGCGTTGTGACAGATCAGTATGGCTACACCTTC.